Included here is one T cell receptor (beta chain) sequence, with context. What it binds is unknown. Alongside a J-beta primer mix, a sample-barcoded 5' primer served in a second PCR lasting roughly 6 to 11 cycles. TCRdb re-derived calls from the 5' RACE reads in MiXCR, one entry per CDR3 protein. The sample shows approximately 800,000 distinct CDR3 sequences, 55% to 75% of them seen only once. This entry is derived from a study of blood T cells in healthy people across ages. The study, taken as a whole, reports: Naive T cell percentage strongly correlated with TCR beta diversity. A roughly linear fall in TCR beta diversity per million T cells was seen with increasing age.

Donor samples were obtained from healthy Caucasian individuals from Russia, aged 6 to 90. Staff drew roughly 10 milliliters of peripheral blood from each donor. The CDR3 is made up of 19 amino acids. CDR1 and CDR2 (germline): SGHTA, FQGNSA. Trimming pared 1 base from V and 2 bases from J, leaving 23 bases between. Sequenced: blood. The clonotype comes from a man in his thirties or forties in good health. The chain couples TRBV7-2 to TRBJ1-2; D might be TRBD1 (6 bases). The CDR3 DNA sequence: TGTGCCAGCAGCTTAGACGGGGGGGGGTACCGGGACAAAAACTATGGCTACACCTTC. This codes for CASSLDGGGYRDKNYGYTF.